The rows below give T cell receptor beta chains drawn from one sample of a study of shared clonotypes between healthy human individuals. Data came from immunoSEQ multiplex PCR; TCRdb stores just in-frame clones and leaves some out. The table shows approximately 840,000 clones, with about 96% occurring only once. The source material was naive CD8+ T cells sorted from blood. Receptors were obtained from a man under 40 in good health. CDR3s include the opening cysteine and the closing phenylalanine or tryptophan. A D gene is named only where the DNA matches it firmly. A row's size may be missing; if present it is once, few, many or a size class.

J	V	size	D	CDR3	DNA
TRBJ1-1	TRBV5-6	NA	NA	CASSLGVGPEAFF	TGTGCCAGCAGCTTGGGTGTGGGACCGGAAGCTTTCTTT
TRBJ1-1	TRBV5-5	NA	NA	CASSLGGTRIDLNTEAFF	TGTGCCAGCAGCTTGGGGGGGACGAGGATAGACTTGAACACTGAAGCTTTCTTT
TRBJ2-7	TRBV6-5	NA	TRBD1	CASSIRDRGNEQYF	TGTGCCAGCAGTATCCGGGACAGGGGGAACGAGCAGTACTTC
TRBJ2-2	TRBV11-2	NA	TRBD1	CASSHGQGGPGELFF	TGTGCCAGCAGCCACGGACAGGGAGGACCCGGGGAGCTGTTTTTT
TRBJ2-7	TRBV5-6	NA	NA	CASSLAFYEQYF	TGTGCCAGCAGCTTGGCGTTCTACGAGCAGTACTTC
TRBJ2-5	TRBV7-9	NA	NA	CASSLGLGSSRETQYF	TGTGCCAGCAGCTTAGGTCTGGGGTCCTCTAGGGAGACCCAGTACTTC
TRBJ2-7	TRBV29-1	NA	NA	CSVEAAGLGTYYEQYF	TGCAGCGTTGAAGCAGCAGGTTTGGGGACTTACTACGAGCAGTACTTC
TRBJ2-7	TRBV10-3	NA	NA	CAISESNWGAYEQYF	TGTGCCATCAGTGAGTCGAATTGGGGGGCCTACGAGCAGTACTTC
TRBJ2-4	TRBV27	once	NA	CASSPSPTLAKNIQYF	TGTGCCAGCAGTCCTTCACCCACCTTAGCCAAAAACATTCAGTACTTC
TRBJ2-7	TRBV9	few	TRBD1	CASSVGDRAAYEQYF	TGTGCCAGCAGCGTAGGGGACAGGGCCGCCTACGAGCAGTACTTC
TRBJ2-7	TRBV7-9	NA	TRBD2	CASSSGTSGRMNVNYEQYF	TGTGCCAGCAGCTCGGGGACTAGCGGGAGGATGAACGTGAACTACGAGCAGTACTTC
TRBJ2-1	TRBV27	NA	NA	CASSGGGEQFF	TGTGCCAGCAGTGGAGGCGGTGAGCAGTTCTTC
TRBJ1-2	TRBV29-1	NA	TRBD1	CSVPRQGPFYGYTF	TGCAGCGTACCCAGACAGGGGCCGTTCTATGGCTACACCTTC
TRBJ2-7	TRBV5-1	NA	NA	CASSLGQGGERFEQYF	TGCGCCAGCAGCTTGGGACAGGGAGGGGAGAGATTCGAGCAGTACTTC
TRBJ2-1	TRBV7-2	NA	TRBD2	CASSLGLAGVEQFF	TGTGCCAGCAGCTTAGGGCTAGCGGGAGTAGAGCAGTTCTTC
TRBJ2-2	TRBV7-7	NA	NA	CASSLALGPTGELFF	TGTGCTAGCAGCTTAGCATTGGGACCCACCGGGGAGCTGTTTTTT
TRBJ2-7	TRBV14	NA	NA	CASSQEPPQVVSYEQYF	TGTGCCAGCAGCCAAGAGCCCCCGCAGGTTGTCTCCTACGAGCAGTACTTC
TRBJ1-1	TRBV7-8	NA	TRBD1	CASSSDRGVNTEAFF	TGTGCCAGCAGCTCGGACAGGGGGGTGAACACTGAAGCTTTCTTT
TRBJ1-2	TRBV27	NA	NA	CASSPKGDGYTF	TGTGCCAGCAGTCCGAAGGGGGATGGCTACACCTTC
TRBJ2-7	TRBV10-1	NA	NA	CASSESNEQYF	TGCGCCAGCAGTGAGTCGAACGAGCAGTACTTC
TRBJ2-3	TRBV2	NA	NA	CASTHSRGRTPDTQYF	TGTGCCAGCACTCACTCCAGGGGCAGAACCCCGGATACGCAGTATTTT
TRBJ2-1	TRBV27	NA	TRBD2	CASSLPEELLAGEGHEQFF	TGTGCCAGCAGTTTACCTGAAGAGTTACTAGCGGGAGAAGGGCATGAGCAGTTCTTC
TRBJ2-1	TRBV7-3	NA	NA	CASSLTAVNEQFF	TGTGCCAGCAGCTTAACGGCAGTCAATGAGCAGTTCTTC
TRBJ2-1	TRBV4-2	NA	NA	CASSPSGGFTYNEQFF	TGTGCCAGCAGCCCCTCAGGCGGCTTTACCTACAATGAGCAGTTCTTC
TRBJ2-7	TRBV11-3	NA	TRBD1	CASSAGTVDEQYF	TGTGCCAGCAGCGCCGGGACAGTCGACGAGCAGTACTTC
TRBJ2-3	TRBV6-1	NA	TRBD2	CASSEFGTSFSPGVEYF	TGTGCCAGCAGTGAATTCGGGACTAGCTTTTCCCCAGGCGTTGAGTATTTT
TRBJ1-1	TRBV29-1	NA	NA	CSVHWTEKLNTEAFF	TGCAGCGTCCACTGGACAGAAAAATTGAACACTGAAGCTTTCTTT
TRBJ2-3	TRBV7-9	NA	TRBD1	CASIHRDRGSDTQYF	TGTGCCAGCATCCACCGGGACAGGGGTTCCGATACGCAGTATTTT
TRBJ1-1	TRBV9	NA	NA	CASSDPGRGTEAFF	TGTGCCAGCAGCGACCCAGGGCGAGGCACTGAAGCTTTCTTT
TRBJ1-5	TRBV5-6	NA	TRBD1	CASSLTGAQPQHF	TGTGCCAGCAGCTTGACAGGGGCCCAGCCCCAGCATTTT
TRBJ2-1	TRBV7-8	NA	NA	CASIMTALIVAYNEQFF	TGTGCCAGCATCATGACAGCGCTGATTGTGGCCTACAATGAGCAGTTCTTC
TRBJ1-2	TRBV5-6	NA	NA	CASSGGRNYGYTF	TGTGCCAGCAGCGGGGGACGGAACTATGGCTACACCTTC
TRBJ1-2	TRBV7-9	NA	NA	CASSPTSGSLVDYGYTF	TGTGCCAGCAGCCCCACCAGTGGCAGCCTGGTCGACTATGGCTACACCTTC
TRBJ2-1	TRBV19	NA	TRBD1	CASSIHTPDRGFYNEQFF	TGTGCCAGTAGTATCCATACCCCGGACAGGGGTTTTTACAATGAGCAGTTCTTC
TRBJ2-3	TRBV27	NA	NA	CASSTSSYADTQYF	TGTGCCAGCAGTACTAGTTCTTACGCAGATACACAGTATTTT
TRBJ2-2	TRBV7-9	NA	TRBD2	CASSSLGLVVSGTGELFF	TGTGCCAGCAGCTCATTGGGACTAGTTGTGTCGGGCACCGGGGAGCTGTTTTTT
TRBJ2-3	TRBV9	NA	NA	CASSVSGITDTQYF	TGTGCCAGCAGCGTTTCCGGGATCACAGATACGCAGTATTTT
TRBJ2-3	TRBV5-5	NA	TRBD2	CASRAVAGLTDTQYF	TGTGCCAGCAGGGCAGTAGCGGGGCTCACAGATACGCAGTATTTT
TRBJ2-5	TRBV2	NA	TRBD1	CASRLTGGGETQYF	TGTGCCAGCCGCTTGACAGGGGGCGGGGAGACCCAGTACTTC
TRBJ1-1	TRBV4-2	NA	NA	CASSSMGSTEAFF	TGTGCCAGCAGCTCCATGGGGAGCACTGAAGCTTTCTTT
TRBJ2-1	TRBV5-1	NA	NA	CASSLTWGEGVNEQFF	TGCGCCAGCAGCTTAACTTGGGGGGAAGGAGTCAATGAGCAGTTCTTC
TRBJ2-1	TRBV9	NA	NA	CASSPPSSNEQFF	TGTGCCAGCAGCCCCCCCTCTTCGAATGAGCAGTTCTTC
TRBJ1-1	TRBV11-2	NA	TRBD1	CASSARQGADTEAFF	TGTGCCAGCAGCGCCAGACAGGGGGCGGACACTGAAGCTTTCTTT
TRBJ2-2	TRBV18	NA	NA	CASSPPPGAISNPGELFF	TGTGCCAGCTCACCACCACCGGGAGCGATTAGTAATCCCGGGGAGCTGTTTTTT
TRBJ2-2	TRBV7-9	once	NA	CASRETEQANTGELFF	TGTGCCAGCCGAGAGACGGAGCAAGCGAACACCGGGGAGCTGTTTTTT
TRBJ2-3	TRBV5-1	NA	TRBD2	CASSLVLAGGRDTQYF	TGCGCCAGCAGCTTGGTGCTAGCGGGGGGAAGAGATACGCAGTATTTT
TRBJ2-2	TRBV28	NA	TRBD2	CASSLLLAGAAGELFF	TGTGCCAGCAGTTTATTGTTAGCGGGAGCGGCCGGGGAGCTGTTTTTT
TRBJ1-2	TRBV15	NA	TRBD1	CATSSVTGVTEYGYTF	TGTGCCACCAGCAGTGTCACAGGGGTGACGGAGTATGGCTACACCTTC